The clone carrying this T cell receptor (beta chain) was observed once. The antigen remains unidentified. The data originate from a study of T cell responses to AZD1222 COVID-19 vaccine. Study-wide results and caveats: Regions 160-218 and 743-854 dominated among vaccine-associated CD4 TCRs spanning spike. Donor demographics were predominantly white British with a female majority; clonal diversity may be underestimated.

CDR1 and CDR2 (germline): MDHEN, SYDVKM. V trimming: 8 bases; J trimming: 0 bases; junction bases outside the gene matches: 8. The CDR3 contains 16 residues. Measured with immunoSEQ multiplex PCR; TCRdb has only the in-frame clones, and not every one. This sample has some 130,000 clones, with about 90% found just once. This chain connects TRBV28 to TRBJ2-2, with TRBD1 matching 8 bases. The sample consisted of peripheral blood, taken on day 0 of AZD1222 vaccination. This TCR came from an adult in good health. The DNA of the CDR3 is TGTGCCAGCGAGGCGGGGACAGGTACGAACACCGGGGAGCTGTTTTTT. Its protein is CASEAGTGTNTGELFF. The whole variable domain, remainder taken from reference TRBV28 and TRBJ2-2, is DVKVTQSSRYLVKRTGEKVFLECVQDMDHENMFWYRQDPGLGLRLIYFSYDVKMKEKGDIPEGYSVSREKKERFSLILESASTNQTSMYLCASEAGTGTNTGELFFGEGSRLTVL.